Below, 10 T cell receptor beta chains from the same sample are listed, as sequenced in a study of T-cell memory formation after mild COVID-19. TCRdb passed the 5' RACE reads through MiXCR, listing each CDR3 protein once. The sample shows 250,000 to 350,000 distinct CDR3 sequences, 15% to 20% of them seen only once. The material sequenced was PBMCs or a T cell subset sorted from them (not recorded which). Receptors were obtained from a man aged 18 to 29 who had mild COVID-19 (a few samples of this study predate the infection). Cell type and time point are not known.

The chain couples TRBV9 to TRBJ2-1, with D perhaps being TRBD1 or TRBD2 (6 bases each). The CDR3 contains 12 residues. V lost 4 bases and J lost 14, with 16 bases in between. CDR1 is SGDLS, CDR2 YYNGEE, per germline. CDR3 protein: CASSPNSGAEFF. The DNA of the CDR3 is TGTGCCAGCAGCCCAAACTCGGGGGCGGAGTTCTTC. Complete variable domain (other parts from reference TRBV9 and TRBJ2-1): DSGVTQTPKHLITATGQRVTLRCSPRSGDLSVYWYQQSLDQGLQFLIQYYNGEERAKGNILERFSAQQFPDLHSELNLSSLELGDSALYFCASSPNSGAEFFGPGTRLTVL.

The chain joins TRBV5-1 to TRBJ1-3; D is perhaps TRBD1 (5 bases). V lost 1 base and J 4 bases, leaving 9 bases between the germline ends. In germline, CDR1 is SGHRS, CDR2 YFSETQ. CDR3 length: 14 amino acids. CDR3 sequence reads: CASSLTGYGNTIYF. The CDR3 nucleotides are TGCGCCAGCAGCTTGACAGGTTACGGAAACACCATATATTTT.

This clonotype was seen only a few times. The J gene is TRBJ1-5, the V gene TRBV11-2; D not resolved. With 1 base removed from V and 7 bases from J, the gap between germline ends came to 8 bases. The CDR3 covers 13 residues. Per the germline V gene, CDR1 is SGHAT and CDR2 is FQNNGV. The CDR3 nucleotides are TGTGCCAGCAGCTTAGGTTGGGGACAGCCCCAGCATTTT. It specifies CASSLGWGQPQHF.

This clonotype was seen a handful of times. The CDR3 is CASSSRDSYEQFF. The DNA of the CDR3 is TGTGCCAGCAGCTCCCGGGACAGCTATGAGCAGTTCTTC. V gene TRBV7-9 combines with J gene TRBJ2-1, with TRBD1 matching 7 bases. Trimming at V came to 4 bases and at J to 8 bases, leaving 5 bases not matched to a gene. The CDR3 contains 13 residues. Germline-derived CDR1 and CDR2 are SEHNR and FQNEAQ (reference sequence).

V is TRBV7-2 and J is TRBJ2-7; TRBD1 agrees at 10 bases. The CDR3 totals 15 residues. V lost 5 bases, J lost 4 bases, and 8 bases stayed unmatched. Germline CDR1 reads SGHTA; CDR2 reads FQGNSA. CDR3 region: CASSPIGQGGYEQYF. CDR3 in DNA: TGTGCCAGCAGCCCTATTGGACAGGGGGGATACGAGCAGTACTTC.

The V and J genes are TRBV7-2 and TRBJ2-3, with D possibly matching TRBD1 (6 bases). Deletions cut 3 bases from V and 4 bases from J, with 14 bases between. The CDR3 covers 15 residues. The V gene's germline CDR1 is SGHTA and CDR2 FQGNSA. CDR3 loop: CASSFPTGGADTQYF. In nucleotides, the CDR3 is TGTGCCAGCAGCTTCCCGACAGGCGGAGCAGATACGCAGTATTTT.

The chain couples TRBV6-4 to TRBJ1-1; 8 positions agree with TRBD1. Per the germline V gene, CDR1 is MRHNA and CDR2 is SNTAGT. V lost 6 bases, J lost 4 bases, and 4 bases stayed unmatched. The CDR3 is 13 amino acids. CDR3 amino acids: CASRAQGATEAFF. CDR3 in DNA: TGTGCCAGCAGAGCTCAGGGGGCCACTGAAGCTTTCTTT.

This clonotype was detected a few times. The rearrangement joins TRBV7-9 to TRBJ1-6, with 11 nucleotides matching TRBD1. This CDR3 contains 15 residues. CDR1 SEHNR and CDR2 FQNEAQ come from the germline V gene (reference sequence). V gave up 5 bases and J gave up 9 bases; unmatched junction bases: 6. The CDR3 here is CASSQRTGGPSPLHF. The CDR3 region has the DNA TGTGCCAGCAGCCAGAGGACAGGGGGCCCTTCACCCCTCCACTTT.

The chain employs TRBV11-2 and TRBJ2-5, with D tentatively TRBD2 (5 bases). V was clipped by 1 base and J by 1 base, with 16 bases between them. The CDR3 loop spans 17 amino acids. CDR1 is SGHAT and CDR2 is FQNNGV in the germline V gene. The CDR3: CASSLVRGGMGQETQYF. In DNA, the CDR3 is TGTGCCAGCAGCTTAGTCCGAGGAGGTATGGGCCAAGAGACCCAGTACTTC.

V and J are TRBV20-1 and TRBJ2-3; 9 bases align to TRBD1. There are 13 residues in the CDR3. Germline CDR1 DFQATT, CDR2 SNEGSKA (reference sequence). V shed 6 bases and J 4 bases; nucleotides not matched to a gene: 5. CDR3 sequence reads: CSARTGVSDTQYF. DNA for the CDR3: TGCAGTGCACGGACAGGGGTGTCAGATACGCAGTATTTT.